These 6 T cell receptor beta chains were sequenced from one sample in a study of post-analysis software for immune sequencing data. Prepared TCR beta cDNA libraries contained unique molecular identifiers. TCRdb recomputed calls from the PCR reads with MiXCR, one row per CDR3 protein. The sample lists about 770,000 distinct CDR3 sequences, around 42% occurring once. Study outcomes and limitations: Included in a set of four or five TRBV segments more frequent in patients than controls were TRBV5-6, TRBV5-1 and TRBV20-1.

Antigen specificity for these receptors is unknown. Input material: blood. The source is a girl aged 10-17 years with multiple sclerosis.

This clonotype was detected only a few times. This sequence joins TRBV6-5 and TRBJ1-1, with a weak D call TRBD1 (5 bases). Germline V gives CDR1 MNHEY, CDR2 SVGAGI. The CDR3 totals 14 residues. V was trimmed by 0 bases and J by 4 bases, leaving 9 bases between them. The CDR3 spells CASSYSGPTTEAFF. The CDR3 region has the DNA TGTGCCAGCAGTTACTCGGGGCCGACCACTGAAGCTTTCTTT.

The CDR3 DNA reads as TGTGCCAGCAGCTCGATCCTACCGGGACAGGGTGGGGGGGCAGTTCGAGATACGCAGTATTTT. Encoded protein: CASSSILPGQGGGAVRDTQYF. The chain combines TRBV11-2 with TRBJ2-3; TRBD1 matches 9 bases. Unmatched junction bases numbered 25, after V lost 4 bases and J lost 5 bases. Germline CDR1 and CDR2: SGHAT and FQNNGV. The CDR3 loop spans 21 amino acids.

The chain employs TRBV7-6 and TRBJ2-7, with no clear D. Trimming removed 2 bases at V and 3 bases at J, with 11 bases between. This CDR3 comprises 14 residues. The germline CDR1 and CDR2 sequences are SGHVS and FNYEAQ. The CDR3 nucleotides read TGTGCCAGCAGCTTATCATCCGCAGGCTACGAGCAGTACTTC. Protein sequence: CASSLSSAGYEQYF.

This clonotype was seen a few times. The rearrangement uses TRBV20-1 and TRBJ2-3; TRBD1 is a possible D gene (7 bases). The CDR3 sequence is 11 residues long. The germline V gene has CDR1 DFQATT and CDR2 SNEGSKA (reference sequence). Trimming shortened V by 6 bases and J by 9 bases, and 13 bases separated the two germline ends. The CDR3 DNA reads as TGCAGTGCCCCGGAGGGGGCGACGCAGTATTTT. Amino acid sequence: CSAPEGATQYF.

The CDR3 DNA reads TGTGCCAGCAGCCAAGAGGCGGGAGGGGGCACAGATACGCAGTATTTT. This encodes CASSQEAGGGTDTQYF. The genes are TRBV4-2 and TRBJ2-3; the match to TRBD2 covers 9 bases. CDR3 size: 16 residues. V lost 0 bases, J lost 1 base, and 2 bases stayed unmatched. Looked up from germline, CDR1 is LGHNA and CDR2 is YNFKEQ.

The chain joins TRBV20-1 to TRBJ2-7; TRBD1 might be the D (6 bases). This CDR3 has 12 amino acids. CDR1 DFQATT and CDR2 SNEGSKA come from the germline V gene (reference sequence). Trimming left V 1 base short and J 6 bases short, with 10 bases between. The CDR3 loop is CSARGARGEQYF. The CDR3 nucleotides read TGCAGTGCTAGAGGGGCCAGGGGCGAGCAGTACTTC.